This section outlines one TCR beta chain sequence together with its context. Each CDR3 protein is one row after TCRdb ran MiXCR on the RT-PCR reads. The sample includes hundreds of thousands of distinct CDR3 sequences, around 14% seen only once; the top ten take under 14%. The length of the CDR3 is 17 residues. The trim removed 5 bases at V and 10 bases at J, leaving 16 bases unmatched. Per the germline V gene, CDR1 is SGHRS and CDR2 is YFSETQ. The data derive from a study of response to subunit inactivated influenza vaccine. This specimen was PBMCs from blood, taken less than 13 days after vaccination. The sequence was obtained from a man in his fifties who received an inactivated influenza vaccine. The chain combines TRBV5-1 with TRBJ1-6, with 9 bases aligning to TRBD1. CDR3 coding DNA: TGCGCCAGCAGAACCAGTTACAGGGGGCGGTCGGAATCACCCCTCCACTTT. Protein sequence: CASRTSYRGRSESPLHF.